This T cell receptor beta chain was profiled in a study of prognosis after radiotherapy for stage I lung cancer. Study summary: Distant metastases were recorded in a handful of patients after radiotherapy, at a median of about 7 months, and no significant progression was recorded in roughly 15.

The germline V gene has CDR1 SGHTA and CDR2 FQGNSA. The V end lost 3 bases, the J end lost 7 bases, and 19 bases lay between the germline ends. This CDR3 has 15 amino acids. Among the patients, all were node-negative on CT and PET/CT, and none had received prior chemotherapy or radiotherapy or had other malignancies. TCR beta CDR3 amplification from genomic DNA was performed by two-round multiplex PCR. Primers specific to each TRBV and TRBJ gene were used in first-round PCR. TCRdb analysed the multiplex PCR reads with MiXCR anew, one entry per CDR3 protein. The profile shows some 14,000 distinct CDR3 sequences, around 50% of them singletons. Study-level results: TRBV and TRBJ gene usage reportedly differed between patients with and without metastases. Whether the expanded TCR clones were tumor-specific was not determined.

Regarding this clonotype: Its antigen is unidentified. This is likely an artifact of a read error, given a far larger clone one base away.

The receptor comes from a donor at least 50 years old with non-small cell lung cancer. The chain couples TRBV7-2 to TRBJ2-7; a possible D gene is TRBD1 (6 bases). Sequenced here: PBMCs, sampled before or after stereotactic body radiation therapy (not recorded which). The CDR3 DNA sequence: TGTGCCAGCAGCTTCCGGGACAACTCCTACAATGAGCAGTACTTC. Translating gives CASSFRDNSYNEQYF.